This entry describes one T cell receptor (beta chain). Antigen unknown. The assay was immunoSEQ multiplex PCR, and TCRdb's table has in-frame clones only and misses some. Found here are approximately 49,000 clones, 70% to 90% of them singletons; the top ten hold about 30%. Germline V gives CDR1 LGHNA, CDR2 YSLEER. J lost 5 bases, V lost 6 bases, and 8 bases had no gene match. The CDR3 has 14 amino acids. These data come from a study of radiotherapy plus CTLA-4 blockade in lung cancer. Overall study: Of all patients, approximately 17% responded objectively and 31% showed disease control.

Whole-study findings and limits: Reported findings show early blood T cell clone dynamics, with interferon-beta, best predicted response. TCR clones of tumor origin grew in blood after radiotherapy plus ipilimumab.

The chain joins TRBV4-3 to TRBJ2-7; 9 nucleotides align to TRBD2. The sample here was peripheral blood, taken from a patient treated with radiotherapy plus ipilimumab. The receptor's source is a human donor with non-small cell lung cancer whose response to radiotherapy plus ipilimumab could not be evaluated. This chain's CDR3 is CASSPTSGVDEQYF. The CDR3 DNA is TGCGCCAGCAGTCCGACTAGCGGAGTGGACGAGCAGTACTTC.